The 15 T cell receptor beta chains reported below all come from one sample, sequenced in a study of T-cell reconstitution after alpha-beta-depleted transplantation in children. Unique molecular identifiers were incorporated into the prepared TCRbeta library. TCRdb reanalysed the PCR reads using MiXCR and keeps one entry per CDR3 protein. The table records under 250,000 distinct CDR3 sequences, approximately 19% of them present only once. The source was PBMCs, mostly from graft donor cells, collected 360 days after TCRalphabeta/CD19-depleted stem cell transplant. All receptors come from a male patient aged 2-9 years who had a stem cell transplant for acute lymphoblastic leukemia, so the T cells may come from the graft donor.

This clonotype was observed a handful of times. The V and J genes are TRBV20-1 and TRBJ2-7; D is possibly TRBD1 (5 bases). Germline lookup yields CDR1 DFQATT and CDR2 SNEGSKA (reference sequence). V lost 6 bases, J lost 2 bases, and 11 bases lay in between. This CDR3 spans 12 amino acids. This CDR3 reads CSAFDSPYEQYF. The CDR3 DNA sequence: TGCAGTGCCTTTGACAGCCCCTACGAGCAGTACTTC.

The chain combines TRBV3-1 with TRBJ2-2; 9 bases fit TRBD1. Germline CDR1 is LGHDT and CDR2 is YNNKEL (reference sequence). The CDR3 covers 17 residues. V shed 4 bases and J 4 bases; nucleotides not matched to a gene: 10. The CDR3, as DNA: TGTGCCAGCAGCCCTATTAGGGTGGACAGGGGCACCGGGGAGCTGTTTTTT. This encodes CASSPIRVDRGTGELFF.

The J gene is TRBJ2-1, the V gene TRBV7-9; 8 bases agree with TRBD2. The ends lost 5 bases at V and 4 bases at J; junction bases unmatched: 10. The CDR3 totals 16 residues. The V gene's germline CDR1 is SEHNR and CDR2 FQNEAQ (reference sequence). The CDR3 DNA is TGTGCCAGCAGCCCCGTCGCGGGGGGACTGTACAATGAGCAGTTCTTC. Amino acids: CASSPVAGGLYNEQFF.

The chain joins TRBV11-2 to TRBJ2-1; D is perhaps TRBD2 (6 bases). V lost 8 bases and J lost 5, with 13 bases in between. This CDR3 has 13 amino acids. Germline values: CDR1 SGHAT, CDR2 FQNNGV. As DNA, the CDR3 is TGTGCCAGCTCGGGGGATAGGAACAATGAGCAGTTCTTC. Encoded protein: CASSGDRNNEQFF.

V is TRBV2 and J is TRBJ2-7, with D possibly being TRBD1 (6 bases). Germline loops: CDR1 SNHLY, CDR2 FYNNEI. The CDR3 spans 14 residues. Trimming took 4 bases from V and 2 from J, leaving 12 bases between them. CDR3 in amino acids: CASSVFTGPYEQYF. For the CDR3, the DNA is TGTGCCAGCAGTGTGTTCACAGGGCCCTACGAGCAGTACTTC.

Many counts were recorded for this clonotype. V is TRBV29-1 and J is TRBJ2-2, with 7 bases lining up with TRBD1. The junction had 5 bases not matched to a gene; V was cut back by 4 bases and J by 0 bases. The CDR3 sequence is 15 residues long. The V gene's germline CDR1 is SQVTM and CDR2 ANQGSEA. The CDR3 sequence is CSVAGTAANTGELFF. The CDR3 bases are TGCAGCGTTGCCGGGACAGCCGCGAACACCGGGGAGCTGTTTTTT.

This clonotype was detected only a few times. The rearrangement links TRBV7-2 to TRBJ1-1; maybe TRBD1 (6 bases). Trimming stripped 5 bases from V and 1 base from J, with 17 bases between. This CDR3 is 16 amino acids long. CDR1 SGHTA and CDR2 FQGNSA come from the germline V gene. The CDR3 coding sequence is TGTGCCAGCAGCAATCGGGGAAAGACAGGGAACACTGAAGCTTTCTTT. Its protein product is CASSNRGKTGNTEAFF.

This clonotype was counted between two and nine times. The chain joins TRBV12-3 or TRBV12-4 to TRBJ1-2; 10 positions match TRBD1. This CDR3 comprises 15 residues. Trimming at V came to 5 bases and at J to 6 bases, leaving 9 bases not matched to a gene. The CDR3 spells CASSPGTGVGDGYTF. DNA for the CDR3: TGTGCCAGCAGTCCGGGGACAGGGGTAGGGGATGGCTACACCTTC.

DNA of the CDR3: TGTGCCAGCAGCCCGACAGGGGGCCTAAATTACTTAGAAGCTTTCTTT. Translating gives CASSPTGGLNYLEAFF. The chain has TRBV6-1 and TRBJ1-1; 10 bases are a match to TRBD1. Germline CDR1 MNHNS, CDR2 SASEGT. There are 16 residues in the CDR3. V lost 6 bases and J lost 8; bases outside the gene matches: 15.

This clonotype has a handful of counts. V is TRBV12-3 or TRBV12-4 and J is TRBJ2-7; TRBD1 aligns across 7 bases. The CDR3 covers 13 residues. V lost 6 bases, J lost 2 bases, and 4 bases stayed unmatched. Here the CDR3 reads CASRGDSTYEQYF. The CDR3 DNA reads TGTGCCAGCAGGGGGGACAGTACCTACGAGCAGTACTTC.

This clonotype was seen a few times. The chain uses TRBV9 and TRBJ2-1; 7 bases are shared with TRBD2. V lost 3 bases to trimming and J lost 7 bases; unmatched junction nucleotides: 13. Germline V CDR1 and CDR2: SGDLS, YYNGEE. The CDR3 contains 16 residues. This CDR3 is CASSALASGYPNEQFF. As DNA, the CDR3 is TGTGCCAGCAGCGCACTAGCTAGCGGTTACCCTAATGAGCAGTTCTTC.

The count of this clonotype is one. V usage is TRBV20-1 and J usage is TRBJ2-5, with TRBD1 matching 7 bases. The CDR3 contains 14 residues. The germline gives CDR1 DFQATT, CDR2 SNEGSKA (reference sequence). Unmatched junction bases numbered 8, after V lost 5 bases and J lost 2 bases. The CDR3 DNA reads as TGCAGTGCTCTCAAACGGACAGGTCAAGAGACCCAGTACTTC. Its protein is CSALKRTGQETQYF.

There are a few counts of this clonotype. The chain employs TRBV4-1 and TRBJ2-1; 8 bases match TRBD2. The V gene end was trimmed by 8 bases and the J gene end by 5 bases; junction bases not matched to a gene: 17. Germline V gene sequence: CDR1 MGHRA, CDR2 YSYEKL. This CDR3 region has 17 residues. CDR3 in amino acids: CASRGTIAGNNHNEQFF. CDR3 DNA: TGCGCCAGCCGGGGGACAATAGCGGGAAATAACCACAATGAGCAGTTCTTC.

There are a few counts of this clonotype. The V gene is TRBV12-3 or TRBV12-4, the J gene TRBJ2-5; D is ambiguous. This CDR3 region has 14 residues. V gave up 1 base and J gave up 1 base, with 7 bases separating them. This CDR3 is CASSLEGIQETQYF. CDR3 nucleotides: TGTGCCAGCAGTTTAGAAGGGATCCAAGAGACCCAGTACTTC.

This chain connects TRBV7-9 to TRBJ2-4; tentatively, D is TRBD2 (5 bases). Germline V gives CDR1 SEHNR, CDR2 FQNEAQ (reference sequence). The length of the CDR3 is 17 residues. V gave up 2 bases and J gave up 9 bases, with 23 bases separating them. The CDR3 region has the DNA TGTGCCAGCAGCTTAAACACTCTACGCCCACCACGGGGCATTCAGTACTTC. It is translated as CASSLNTLRPPRGIQYF.